Each of the 30 T cell receptor beta chains below was sequenced from the same sample in a study of OX40 agonist ivuxolimab in advanced cancers. Assay: immunoSEQ multiplex PCR; the TCRdb copy retains only in-frame clones and omits some. The data hold more than 80,000 clones, with 85% to 95% observed a single time. The sample consisted of CD4+ or CD8+ T cells sorted from blood, taken in a trial of the OX40 agonist ivuxolimab. All receptors come from an adult with an advanced solid tumor such as melanoma, head and neck, liver or kidney cancer.

The V call is TRBV28, the J call TRBJ2-7; 7 nucleotides match TRBD1. CDR1 is MDHEN and CDR2 is SYDVKM in the germline V gene. Trimming at V came to 5 bases and at J to 9 bases, leaving 10 bases not matched to a gene. The CDR3 runs to 13 residues. This CDR3 reads CASSNQQGVGQYF. CDR3 DNA sequence: TGTGCCAGCAGTAACCAGCAGGGGGTTGGGCAGTACTTC.

The gene calls are TRBV30 and TRBJ2-2; the D gene is possibly TRBD2 (5 bases). Germline V gene lookup returns CDR1 GTSNPN and CDR2 SVGIG (reference sequence). The CDR3 extends over 15 amino acids. V lost 6 bases and J 6 bases, leaving 20 bases between the germline ends. The CDR3 DNA is TGTGCCTGCGCCAAGGGAGTGGGAGTGGCCGGGGAGCTGTTTTTT. Amino acids: CACAKGVGVAGELFF.

In its sample, this clone was seen once. This rearrangement joins TRBV11-3 to TRBJ2-5; D is ambiguous. Trimming cost V 1 base and J 4 bases, with 22 bases left between them. This CDR3 has 18 residues. CDR1 SGHNT and CDR2 YENEEA come from the germline V gene. CDR3 sequence (DNA): TGTGCCAGCAGCTTAGCCCCCGCGGCAGCTACCTGGGGAGAGACCCAGTACTTC. Translating gives CASSLAPAAATWGETQYF.

This clone was observed once. V and J are TRBV5-1 and TRBJ1-4; the D gene is possibly TRBD1 (5 bases). With 4 bases removed from V and 0 bases from J, the gap between germline ends came to 7 bases. The CDR3 is 14 residues long. From germline, CDR1 is SGHRS and CDR2 YFSETQ. The CDR3 spells CASSGGSTNEKLFF. In DNA, the CDR3 is TGCGCCAGCAGCGGGGGGTCAACTAATGAAAAACTGTTTTTT.

This clone appeared a single time. The rearrangement uses TRBV6-5 and TRBJ1-5, with D unresolved. CDR1 and CDR2 from the germline V gene are MNHEY and SVGAGI. The CDR3 contains 13 residues. V lost 0 bases, J lost 9 bases, and 9 bases lay in between. The CDR3 DNA is TGTGCCAGCAGTTACTCGTACGGAGGGCCCCAGCATTTT. Its protein product is CASSYSYGGPQHF.

V usage is TRBV6-1 and J usage is TRBJ2-5; a weak D match, TRBD1 (7 bases). CDR1 is MNHNS and CDR2 is SASEGT in the germline V gene. The CDR3 is 14 residues long. Trimming removed 6 bases at V and 4 bases at J, with 15 bases between. DNA of the CDR3: TGTGCCAGCAGGGCGGGACAGATGGGAGAGACCCAGTACTTC. Its translation: CASRAGQMGETQYF.

V usage is TRBV7-3 and J usage is TRBJ2-3; maybe TRBD2 (6 bases). Trimming shortened V by 1 base and J by 4 bases, and 18 bases separated the two germline ends. Germline-derived CDR1 and CDR2 are SGHTA and FQGTGA. The CDR3 is 17 residues long. The CDR3 bases are TGTGCCAGCAGCTTAATGGGAGTTGGAGGGAGCGCAGATACGCAGTATTTT. Amino acid sequence: CASSLMGVGGSADTQYF.

The chain links TRBV6-1 to TRBJ2-7, with D perhaps TRBD1 (6 bases). The germline V gene encodes CDR1 MNHNS and CDR2 SASEGT. The CDR3 length is 14 residues. Trimming cost V 7 bases and J 2 bases, with 15 bases left between them. In DNA, the CDR3 is TGTGCCAGCACCACTGGGGGCTCGGCCTACGAGCAGTACGTC. It specifies CASTTGGSAYEQYV.

This chain links TRBV15 with TRBJ1-3, with TRBD1 identical over 7 bases. The CDR3 is 15 amino acids. The J segment lost 6 bases and the V segment lost 5 bases, leaving 10 bases of the junction unmatched. Germline assignment: CDR1 LNHNV and CDR2 YYDKDF (reference sequence). The CDR3 loop reads CATSGSRDSLNTIYF. The CDR3 DNA is TGTGCCACCAGCGGATCCCGGGACAGTCTAAACACCATATATTTT.

V gene TRBV9 combines with J gene TRBJ2-2, with 7 bases lining up with TRBD1. With 4 bases clipped from V and 3 bases from J, the junction kept 6 bases outside the gene matches. This CDR3 has 15 residues. CDR1 and CDR2 from the germline V gene are SGDLS and YYNGEE. The CDR3 is CASSPRQGDTGELFF. In nucleotides, the CDR3 is TGTGCCAGCAGCCCCCGACAGGGTGACACCGGGGAGCTGTTTTTT.

The rearrangement uses TRBV19 and TRBJ1-2; D not certain. The CDR3 length is 12 residues. The V gene lost 1 base and the J gene lost 7 bases, with 7 bases spanning the gap. Germline V lookup: CDR1 LNHDA, CDR2 SQIVND (reference sequence). CDR3 sequence (DNA): TGTGCCAGTAGTATAGGAGGCGGTGGCTACACCTTC. Protein product: CASSIGGGGYTF.

The chain is built from TRBV10-3 and TRBJ2-1; 9 nucleotides line up with TRBD2. The CDR3 runs 17 residues. The junction had 15 bases not matched to a gene; V was cut back by 4 bases and J by 8 bases. Germline loops: CDR1 ENHRY, CDR2 SYGVKD. DNA of the CDR3: TGTGCCATCAGTGGACCTATACCGGGACTAGCTACCGATGAGCAGTTCTTC. Translating gives CAISGPIPGLATDEQFF.

The chain couples TRBV30 to TRBJ2-1, with 14 bases aligning to TRBD2. Germline V gene sequence: CDR1 GTSNPN, CDR2 SVGIG (reference sequence). There are 22 residues in the CDR3. Trimming at V came to 3 bases and at J to 5 bases, leaving 24 bases not matched to a gene. The CDR3 nucleotides are TGTGCCTGGAGCCCACTACCTCGGGGACTAGCGGGAGTTCGCAGTCTACACAATGAGCAGTTCTTC. It encodes CAWSPLPRGLAGVRSLHNEQFF. Full variable domain (remainder filled in from reference TRBV30 and TRBJ2-1): SQTIHQWPATLVQPVGSPLSLECTVEGTSNPNLYWYRQAAGRGLQLLFYSVGIGQISSEVPQNLSASRPQDRQFILSSKKLLLSDSGFYLCAWSPLPRGLAGVRSLHNEQFFGPGTRLTVL.

The chain employs TRBV5-1 and TRBJ1-5; no clear D gene. V gave up 5 bases and J gave up 5 bases, with 11 bases separating them. CDR1 and CDR2 from the germline V gene are SGHRS and YFSETQ. This CDR3 is 13 amino acids long. The CDR3 bases are TGCGCCAGCAGTCAACAAGCGGATCAGCCCCAGCATTTT. Protein sequence: CASSQQADQPQHF.

V gene TRBV10-1 combines with J gene TRBJ2-7; D gene unclear. Trimming cost V 2 bases and J 2 bases, with 16 bases left between them. CDR1 and CDR2 from the germline V gene are WNHNN and SYGVQD (reference sequence). The CDR3 is made up of 16 amino acids. DNA of the CDR3: TGCGCCAGCAGTGAGGTTTTCCCCTCTTTAGCCTACGAGCAGTACGTC. Protein sequence: CASSEVFPSLAYEQYV.

The V gene is TRBV6-1, the J gene TRBJ1-5; D is unclear. This CDR3 comprises 13 residues. Trimming removed 9 bases at V and 0 bases at J, with 9 bases between. The germline gives CDR1 MNHNS, CDR2 SASEGT. Written as DNA, the CDR3 is TGTGCCAGTGCACCCGATAGCAATCAGCCCCAGCATTTT. Amino acid sequence: CASAPDSNQPQHF.

V gene TRBV5-1 combines with J gene TRBJ1-1, with a tentative D call TRBD1 (5 bases). CDR1 is SGHRS and CDR2 is YFSETQ in the germline V gene. V shed 2 bases and J shed 0 bases, with 11 bases lying between them. This CDR3 spans 15 amino acids. CDR3 region: CASSFGHGMNTEAFF. As DNA, the CDR3 is TGCGCCAGCAGCTTTGGACACGGCATGAACACTGAAGCTTTCTTT.

This chain uses TRBV6-5 with TRBJ2-1; 7 bases fit TRBD2. Unmatched junction bases numbered 7, after V lost 2 bases and J lost 9 bases. CDR1 and CDR2 (germline): MNHEY, SVGAGI. This CDR3 contains 14 residues. Here the CDR3 reads CASSYGRERVEQFF. Written as DNA, the CDR3 is TGTGCCAGCAGTTACGGGCGGGAGAGGGTTGAGCAGTTCTTC.

CDR3 sequence reads: CASGFPGVDTQYF. Here the CDR3 DNA reads TGTGCTAGTGGTTTCCCGGGGGTAGATACGCAGTATTTT. This chain links TRBV12-5 with TRBJ2-3; D might be TRBD2 (6 bases). This CDR3 has 13 amino acids. V was shortened by 3 bases and J by 5 bases, with 9 bases between the two germline ends. Looked up from germline, CDR1 is LGHNT and CDR2 is FRNRAP.

This clone appeared a few times. V gene TRBV28 combines with J gene TRBJ1-5; D possibly corresponds to TRBD1 (5 bases). The CDR3 is 14 amino acids. Germline V lookup: CDR1 MDHEN, CDR2 SYDVKM. V was pared by 5 bases and J by 5 bases, with 13 bases between. CDR3 nucleotide sequence: TGTGCCAGCAGTGCTACAGGAGGAGATCAGCCCCAGCATTTT. Protein sequence: CASSATGGDQPQHF.

This clone was detected once. The V and J genes are TRBV9 and TRBJ2-3; D is uncertain. This CDR3 has 13 residues. The ends were cut back, 0 bases at V and 2 bases at J, with 4 bases in the middle. Germline lookup yields CDR1 SGDLS and CDR2 YYNGEE. CDR3 residues: CASSVGNTDTQYF. The CDR3 region has the DNA TGTGCCAGCAGCGTAGGTAACACAGATACGCAGTATTTT.

The chain joins TRBV10-3 to TRBJ1-1, with D perhaps TRBD1 (5 bases). V lost 6 bases and J lost 8, with 13 bases in between. CDR1 and CDR2 (germline): ENHRY, SYGVKD. The CDR3 sequence is 12 residues long. CDR3 region: CAISVGTAEAFF. CDR3 in DNA: TGTGCCATCAGCGTTGGGACGGCGGAAGCTTTCTTT.

The chain recombines TRBV7-8 with TRBJ2-3; D might be TRBD1 or TRBD2, each matching 5 bases. The CDR3 is 13 amino acids. From germline, CDR1 is SGHVS and CDR2 FQNEAQ. V was trimmed by 2 bases and J by 5 bases, leaving 8 bases between them. The CDR3 nucleotides are TGTGCCAGCAGCTTACGGGGCGGAGATACGCAGTATTTT. Amino acids: CASSLRGGDTQYF.

This clone was counted once. V gene TRBV19 combines with J gene TRBJ2-5; D not resolved. The J call may be in error: the DNA end matches TRBJ2-7 better. The CDR3 is 12 amino acids. CDR1 and CDR2 (germline): LNHDA, SQIVND (reference sequence). The CDR3 sequence: CASSAPYNEQYF. For the CDR3, the DNA is TGTGCCAGTAGTGCCCCCTATAACGAGCAGTACTTC.

The chain combines TRBV7-8 with TRBJ1-1; D remains unclear. The germline V gene has CDR1 SGHVS and CDR2 FQNEAQ. The V and J ends lost 5 bases and 4 bases respectively, with 11 bases between them. This CDR3 region has 13 residues. The CDR3 bases are TGTGCCAGCAGCGATGGACGGCTCACTGAAGCTTTCTTT. This sequence encodes CASSDGRLTEAFF.

The chain employs TRBV5-4 and TRBJ2-7, with D possibly being TRBD2 (6 bases). The CDR3 is 18 residues long. Trimming took off 1 base at V and 0 bases at J, with 20 bases between the two ends. CDR1 is SGHNT and CDR2 is YYREEE in the germline V gene (reference sequence). In nucleotides, the CDR3 is TGTGCCAGCAGCTTGTATGGAGGGGAGCTCTTAAGCTCCTACGAGCAGTACTTC. Translation: CASSLYGGELLSSYEQYF.

The CDR3 protein is CAWSVWRASPKKARRSYNEQFF. CDR3 nucleotides: TGTGCCTGGAGTGTTTGGCGGGCGTCTCCCAAGAAGGCACGCCGCTCCTACAATGAGCAGTTCTTC. The chain carries TRBV30 and TRBJ2-1; TRBD2 is a possible D gene (5 bases). In germline, CDR1 is GTSNPN, CDR2 SVGIG (reference sequence). The V end lost 0 bases, the J end lost 0 bases, and 30 bases lay between the germline ends. The CDR3 is 22 amino acids.

J is TRBJ1-6 and V is TRBV23-1; a weak D match, TRBD1 (5 bases). TRBV23-1 is reported as an ORF; its role is uncertain. The CDR3 covers 17 residues. V gave up 0 bases and J gave up 5 bases, with 14 bases separating them. The CDR3 nucleotides read TGCGCCAGCAGTCAATCGCTGACAGCTAAAGATAATTCACCCCTCCACTTT. Amino acids: CASSQSLTAKDNSPLHF.

The genes are TRBV28 and TRBJ1-1, with D perhaps TRBD1 (6 bases). V was trimmed by 8 bases and J by 5 bases, leaving 12 bases between them. This CDR3 is built from 12 residues. Germline CDR1 and CDR2: MDHEN and SYDVKM. CDR3 sequence: CASGGAWTEAFF. The CDR3 DNA reads TGTGCCAGCGGGGGGGCCTGGACTGAAGCTTTCTTT.

This chain uses TRBV6-5 with TRBJ2-1; D is possibly TRBD1 or TRBD2 (5 bases each). Trimming pared 5 bases from V and 5 bases from J, leaving 16 bases between. CDR3 size: 15 residues. The germline gives CDR1 MNHEY, CDR2 SVGAGI. In DNA form, the CDR3 reads TGTGCCAGCAGTCGGGACCCCATGACCCACAATGAGCAGTTCTTC. It encodes CASSRDPMTHNEQFF.